The source of this TCR beta chain is a study of T-cell memory formation after mild COVID-19. This CDR3 has 16 residues. The germline V gene encodes CDR1 SGHRS and CDR2 YFSETQ. Trimming took 0 bases from V and 4 from J; bases not matched to a gene: 4. From the 5' RACE reads, TCRdb called clonotypes with MiXCR, one entry per CDR3 protein. The sample lists about 350,000 distinct CDR3 sequences, roughly 13% occurring once. The sample consisted of PBMCs or a T cell subset sorted from them (not recorded which). This TCR was sampled from a man younger than 30 who had mild COVID-19 (a few samples of this study predate the infection). Cell type and time point are not known. The J gene is TRBJ2-3, the V gene TRBV5-1; TRBD1 matches 11 bases. The CDR3: CASSLGTGGASDTQYF. For the CDR3, the DNA is TGCGCCAGCAGCTTGGGGACAGGGGGCGCCTCAGATACGCAGTATTTT.